The 9 T cell receptor beta chains listed next were all sequenced from one sample in a study of shared clonotypes between healthy human individuals. Sequencing used immunoSEQ multiplex PCR; TCRdb keeps in-frame clones, though not all of them. The sample has 650,000 to 800,000 clones, 55% to 75% seen once. The sample comprised memory CD4+ T cells sorted from blood. Subset of the sample: CD45RA-negative fraction. The source of these receptors is a woman in her thirties in good health.

This chain links TRBV10-3 with TRBJ2-1; D tentatively reads TRBD1 or TRBD2 (5 bases each). CDR1 and CDR2 from the germline V gene are ENHRY and SYGVKD. The germline V and J ends were trimmed by 6 bases and 10 bases, with 19 bases remaining between them. The CDR3 runs to 14 residues. CDR3 region: CAIRKGSREEEQFF. The DNA for the CDR3 is TGTGCCATCAGAAAGGGGTCCCGGGAAGAAGAGCAGTTCTTC.

The V gene is TRBV5-1, the J gene TRBJ2-1; D is unresolved. From germline, CDR1 is SGHRS and CDR2 YFSETQ. The CDR3 runs 12 residues. V lost 3 bases and J 10 bases, leaving 11 bases between the germline ends. The CDR3 sequence is CASSWALEEQFF. CDR3 DNA sequence: TGCGCCAGCAGCTGGGCATTAGAGGAGCAGTTCTTC.

The CDR3 DNA follows: TGCGCCAGCAGCCTAACGGGTACGGGGGCAGGGGCCCAGTACTTC. This translates into CASSLTGTGAGAQYF. The chain is built from TRBV5-1 and TRBJ2-5; D tentatively reads TRBD1 or TRBD2 (6 bases each). The CDR3 spans 15 residues. Germline V gene sequence: CDR1 SGHRS, CDR2 YFSETQ. Trimming took 4 bases from V and 9 from J, leaving 22 bases between them. Variable domain in full (rest from reference TRBV5-1 and TRBJ2-5): KAGVTQTPRYLIKTRGQQVTLSCSPISGHRSVSWYQQTPGQGLQFLFEYFSETQRNKGNFPGRFSGRQFSNSRSEMNVSTLELGDSALYLCASSLTGTGAGAQYFGPGTRLLVL.

To note about this clone: Within the sample, other DNA sequences also encode this same CDR3. The chain uses TRBV19 and TRBJ1-1, with TRBD1 matching 7 bases. J was trimmed by 0 bases and V by 6 bases; bases with no gene match: 4. The germline CDR1 and CDR2 sequences are LNHDA and SQIVND (reference sequence). This CDR3 is built from 14 residues. The DNA of the CDR3 is TGTGCCAGTAGCCGGGACAGCATGAACACTGAAGCTTTCTTT. Translated, it gives CASSRDSMNTEAFF.

As regards this clone: An end of the junction differs from the germline gene, which may be a read error. This sequence joins TRBV6-1 and TRBJ2-7, with 7 bases that match TRBD1. CDR3 length equals 12 residues. CDR1 and CDR2 from the germline V gene are MNHNS and SASEGT. The CDR3 loop reads CASKRQGYENDF. The CDR3 DNA sequence: TGTGCCAGCAAAAGACAGGGATACGAAAACGACTTC.

V is TRBV5-4 and J is TRBJ1-1; D ambiguous. CDR1 is SGHNT and CDR2 is YYREEE in the germline V gene (reference sequence). Trimming shortened V by 4 bases and J by 4 bases, and 17 bases separated the two germline ends. CDR3 length equals 15 residues. CDR3 coding DNA: TGTGCCAGCAGCCCGGCGGAGGAAGGAGTCACTGAAGCTTTCTTT. It codes for CASSPAEEGVTEAFF.

V is TRBV7-2 and J is TRBJ2-5; the D is unclear. The CDR3 sequence is 13 residues long. The germline CDR1 and CDR2 sequences are SGHTA and FQGNSA. The ends were cut back, 6 bases at V and 5 bases at J, with 13 bases in the middle. The CDR3 here is CASSRLGYETQYF. CDR3 nucleotide sequence: TGTGCCAGCAGTAGGTTGGGCTACGAGACCCAGTACTTC. Complete variable domain (other parts from reference TRBV7-2 and TRBJ2-5): GAGVSQSPSNKVTEKGKDVELRCDPISGHTALYWYRQSLGQGLEFLIYFQGNSAPDKSGLPSDRFSAERTGGSVSTLTIQRTQQEDSAVYLCASSRLGYETQYFGPGTRLLVL.

The V and J genes are TRBV19 and TRBJ2-2; D uncertain. Between the trimmed V and J ends, which lost 3 bases and 2 bases, there was a span of 10 bases. Germline V CDR1 and CDR2: LNHDA, SQIVND (reference sequence). The CDR3 length is 15 residues. CDR3 in amino acids: CASSIVIGNTGELFF. The CDR3 region has the DNA TGTGCCAGTAGTATCGTGATAGGAAACACCGGGGAGCTGTTTTTT.

A few counts support this clone. DNA of the CDR3: TGTGCCAGCAGCTTACAGCAGGGCCCTTATGGCTACACCTTC. Amino acid sequence: CASSLQQGPYGYTF. The chain uses TRBV7-2 and TRBJ1-2; TRBD1 might be the D (5 bases). CDR3 length equals 14 residues. From germline, CDR1 is SGHTA and CDR2 FQGNSA. V was trimmed by 2 bases and J by 5 bases, leaving 12 bases between them.